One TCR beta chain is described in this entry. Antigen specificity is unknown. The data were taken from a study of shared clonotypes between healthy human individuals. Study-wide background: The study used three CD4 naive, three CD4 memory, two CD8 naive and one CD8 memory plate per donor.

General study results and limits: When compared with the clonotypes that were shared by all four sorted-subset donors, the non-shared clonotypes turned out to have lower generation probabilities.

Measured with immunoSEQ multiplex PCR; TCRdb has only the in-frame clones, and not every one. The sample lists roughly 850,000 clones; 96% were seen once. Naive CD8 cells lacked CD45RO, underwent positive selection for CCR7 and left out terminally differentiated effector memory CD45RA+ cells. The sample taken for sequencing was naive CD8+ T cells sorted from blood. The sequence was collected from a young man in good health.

DNA for the CDR3: TGTGCCACCAGCTTGGGACAGACCTACGAGCAGTACTTC. Amino acids: CATSLGQTYEQYF. The chain combines TRBV15 with TRBJ2-7, with TRBD1 matching 7 bases. V was clipped by 5 bases and J by 2 bases; unmatched bases: 3. Germline-derived CDR1 and CDR2 are LNHNV and YYDKDF (reference sequence). CDR3 size: 13 residues.